These T cell receptor beta chains were read from a single sample in a study of blood T cell repertoires in COVID-19. The table came from immunoSEQ multiplex PCR; TCRdb's copy has only in-frame clones and leaves some out. The sample shows 120,000 to 150,000 clones, roughly 80% of them seen only once. The sequenced sample consisted of peripheral blood. Receptor source: a man aged 45 to 65 with active or convalescent COVID-19. The CDR3 runs from the conserved cysteine through the conserved F or W. The order of the fields is D gene, J gene, V gene, clone size, CDR3 DNA, CDR3 protein. D genes are given only for firm matches. Clone size, where shown, is once, few, many, or a class for clones that have expanded.

>NA|TRBJ2-7|TRBV7-3|NA
TGTGCCAGCAGCCCTTGGCAGGGCTACGAGCAGTACTTC
CASSPWQGYEQYF
>TRBD1|TRBJ1-2|TRBV7-2|NA
TGTGCCAGCAGCTTAGGGGACAGGGCGGGGGGCTACACCTTC
CASSLGDRAGGYTF
>NA|TRBJ1-5|TRBV6-1|few
TGTGCCAGCAGTGCCGGACACGTGGGGAGCAATCAGCCCCAGCATTTT
CASSAGHVGSNQPQHF
>TRBD2|TRBJ2-3|TRBV7-2|NA
TGTGCCAGCAGCTTACTGGGACTACTTACAGATACGCAGTATTTT
CASSLLGLLTDTQYF
>TRBD1|TRBJ2-7|TRBV2|NA
TGTGCCAGCAACGTGGACAGGGGTTCGTCCTACGAGCAGTACTTC
CASNVDRGSSYEQYF
>TRBD2|TRBJ2-3|TRBV2|NA
TGTGCCAGCAGTGACAGACTAGCGAGCACAGATACGCAGTATTTT
CASSDRLASTDTQYF
>TRBD1|TRBJ1-4|TRBV5-1|NA
TGCGCCAGCAGCGCAACCTCCGGGACAGGGGGAGAAAAACTGTTTTTT
CASSATSGTGGEKLFF
>NA|TRBJ2-7|TRBV12-3/TRBV12-4|NA
TGTGCCAGCAGTTTCGAGACTCTCTACGAGCAGTACTTC
CASSFETLYEQYF
>TRBD2|TRBJ2-3|TRBV27|NA
TGTGCCAGCAGTTTGTTGGGACTAGCGGGAGGGCCAGATACGCAGTATTTT
CASSLLGLAGGPDTQYF
>NA|TRBJ1-1|TRBV27|NA
TGTGCCAGCAGTTCCCCCCAGGGTGGCGCTGAAGCTTTCTTT
CASSSPQGGAEAFF
>TRBD1|TRBJ1-1|TRBV5-1|NA
TGCGCCAGCAGCCTCGGACAGGGGGCGATGAACACTGAAGCTTTCTTT
CASSLGQGAMNTEAFF
>NA|TRBJ1-5|TRBV7-8|NA
TGTGCCAGCAGCATCGCAGGTAGCAATCAGCCCCAGCATTTT
CASSIAGSNQPQHF
>NA|TRBJ1-6|TRBV7-3|NA
TGTGCCAGCAGCTTCCTAGGATCACCCCTCCACTTT
CASSFLGSPLHF
>NA|TRBJ1-5|TRBV7-2|once
TGTGCCAGCAGCTCGGTTCACAGGGGCAATCAGCCCCAGCATTTT
CASSSVHRGNQPQHF
>TRBD1|TRBJ1-5|TRBV19|NA
TGTGCCAGTAGGCAACAGGGGGGGAATCAGCCCCAGCATTTT
CASRQQGGNQPQHF
>NA|TRBJ1-1|TRBV29-1|few
TGCAGCGTTGGGGAGGGGGACACTGAAGCTTTCTTT
CSVGEGDTEAFF
>NA|TRBJ2-7|TRBV18|NA
TGTGCCAGCTCCCGGGCCGGACAAACCTACGAGCAGTACTTC
CASSRAGQTYEQYF
>TRBD2|TRBJ2-3|TRBV5-6|NA
TGTGCCAGCAGCTTGATCAGCGGGAGGGCAACAGATACGCAGTATTTT
CASSLISGRATDTQYF
>NA|TRBJ1-2|TRBV5-1|NA
TGCGCCAGCAGCTTGGCTGAGGATGGCTACACCTTC
CASSLAEDGYTF
>TRBD2|TRBJ2-1|TRBV6-4|NA
TGTGCCAGCAGTGACTCTAGCGGGACCCACAATGAGCAGTTCTTC
CASSDSSGTHNEQFF
>NA|TRBJ2-3|TRBV2|NA
TGTGCCAGCATAAGGGGATTCACAGATACGCAGTATTTT
CASIRGFTDTQYF
>NA|TRBJ2-1|TRBV10-1|NA
TGCGCCAGCAGTGAAGAAGGCCACTCCAGGCGGTTCTTC
CASSEEGHSRRFF
>NA|TRBJ2-7|TRBV28|NA
TGTGCCAGCAGTTTTCCCGGCGCGGGCTTACTCTACGAGCAGTACTTC
CASSFPGAGLLYEQYF
>TRBD1|TRBJ1-4|TRBV6-5|NA
TGTGCCAGCAGCCCGGGAGGGGGCCCTCTTGAAAAACTGTTTTTT
CASSPGGGPLEKLFF
>TRBD1|TRBJ1-2|TRBV20-1|once
TGCAGTGCTACCTCCTACAGGGGCACCTTC
CSATSYRGTF
>TRBD1|TRBJ1-4|TRBV9|NA
TGTGCCAGCAGCCCCGGGACAGTTGATGAAAAACTGTTTTTT
CASSPGTVDEKLFF
>TRBD2|TRBJ2-3|TRBV2|NA
TGTGCCAGCAGTGAAAGGGTAGCGGGATCGACAGATACGCAGTATTTT
CASSERVAGSTDTQYF
>TRBD2|TRBJ2-1|TRBV11-3|NA
TGTGCCAGCAGCTTGGAAGCGGGAGCTCCGGTCTTC
CASSLEAGAPVF
>TRBD2|TRBJ2-7|TRBV10-3|NA
TGTGCCATCAGTGAGTCGACTAGCGGGAGGGTGCGGGGCGAGCAGTACTTC
CAISESTSGRVRGEQYF
>NA|TRBJ2-2|TRBV27|NA
TGTGCCAGCAGTTTAGACATCACCGGGGAGCTGTTTTTT
CASSLDITGELFF
>TRBD1|TRBJ1-1|TRBV2|few
TGTGCCAGCAGCTCGGACAGGGCTAACACTGAAGCTTTCTTT
CASSSDRANTEAFF
>TRBD1|TRBJ1-6|TRBV4-1|NA
TGCGCCAGCAGCCAAGAAATCGACAGGGGAGGCTCACCCCTCCACTTT
CASSQEIDRGGSPLHF
>NA|TRBJ2-3|TRBV28|NA
TGTGCCAGCAAACCGGCGAGGGTCACAGATACGCAGTATTTT
CASKPARVTDTQYF
>NA|TRBJ2-1|TRBV28|NA
TGTGCCAGCACCCTCCGCAGGCGGGATGAGCAGTTCTTC
CASTLRRRDEQFF
>NA|TRBJ1-1|TRBV14|NA
TGTGCCAGCAGCCAAGTTGACTCAGGGACTGAAGCTTTCTTT
CASSQVDSGTEAFF